This T cell receptor (beta chain) comes out of a study of response to subunit inactivated influenza vaccine. V gave up 5 bases and J gave up 4 bases, with 11 bases separating them. The CDR3 runs to 13 residues. CDR1 SSHAT and CDR2 FNYEAQ come from the germline V gene (reference sequence). A note on this clonotype: Its matching antigen is unknown.

MiXCR, applied by TCRdb to the RT-PCR reads, yields one record per CDR3 protein. Here the sample spans more than 450,000 distinct CDR3 sequences, roughly 8.2% being singletons. Overall study findings and caveats: The authors put forward the suggestion that each seasonal influenza vaccination may bring in only a limited number of new T cells.

This sequence was found in a man aged 50-75 years who received an inactivated influenza vaccine. Sequencing used PBMCs from blood, obtained 23 months after vaccination. V and J are TRBV7-7 and TRBJ2-5; no definite D call. The CDR3 here is CASSEILVETQYF. The CDR3 coding sequence is TGTGCCAGCAGCGAAATACTCGTAGAGACCCAGTACTTC.